The entry that follows covers one TCR beta chain sequence. Its antigen is unidentified. This sample stems from a study of blood T cell dynamics during melanoma immunotherapy. Study background: Metastatic melanoma patients received first-line pembrolizumab or nivolumab plus ipilimumab.

Produced via immunoSEQ multiplex PCR; TCRdb's table is partial and in-frame only. The table includes 20,000 to 30,000 clones, approximately 90% detected once. Losses at the gene ends were 0 bases for V and 4 bases for J; bases not matched to a gene: 4. CDR1 SGDLS and CDR2 YYNGEE come from the germline V gene. This CDR3 has 15 amino acids. As to time point: pre-treatment baseline. Notes on the study in general: Disease-control patients' PBMC repertoires became either more clonal or more diverse at W3.

The specimen was blood, collected from a patient treated with checkpoint blockade. The chain carries TRBV9 and TRBJ2-1, with TRBD2 matching over 7 bases. The sequence came from a human donor with melanoma. The CDR3 bases are TGTGCCAGCAGCGTAGCGCTAGCGGAATACAATGAGCAGTTCTTC. Translating gives CASSVALAEYNEQFF.